Included here is one T cell receptor (beta chain) sequence, with context. Antigen specificity is unknown. The data were obtained in a study of Ad26.COV2.S vaccination and SARS-CoV-2 variants. Findings and limits, study-wide: Vaccine recipients and placebo recipients showed similar non-spike TCR breadth.

V dropped 2 bases and J dropped 4 bases, with 12 bases sitting between them. The CDR3 has 14 amino acids. Germline V gene lookup returns CDR1 SGDLS and CDR2 YYNGEE. TCRdb's copy holds only in-frame clones and misses some; the assay was immunoSEQ multiplex PCR. The sample shows about 350,000 clones, about nine tenths of them seen only once. Treatment in this sample: around 19 received Ad26.COV2.S at low or high dose, single or two shots; several received placebo; per-sample allocation not given. The investigators took samples on day 63 after the first vaccine or placebo injection. Vaccination used an Ad26 vector expressing Wuhan-strain SARS-CoV-2 spike.

This chain joins TRBV9 and TRBJ1-2; tentative D call: TRBD1 (5 bases). Material: peripheral blood, obtained in a trial of Ad26.COV2.S vaccine versus placebo. The origin of this receptor is a person aged 18 to 65 who received the Ad26.COV2.S COVID-19 vaccine or a placebo. The CDR3 DNA follows: TGTGCCAGCAGCGTTTCCGGACATGTCTATGGCTACACCTTC. This translates into CASSVSGHVYGYTF.